These 26 T cell receptor beta chains were all obtained from the same sample, sequenced in a study of blood T cell repertoires in COVID-19. TCRdb keeps only in-frame clones here, not all; method: immunoSEQ multiplex PCR. Among around 320,000 clones listed, around 90% were seen once. Sequenced sample: PBMCs or T cells enriched from blood (not recorded which). These TCRs come from a woman between 18 and 29 years old with acute COVID-19.

Only one count was recorded for this clone. V usage is TRBV9 and J usage is TRBJ2-7; 9 nucleotides agree with TRBD1. V lost 4 bases to trimming and J lost 3 bases; unmatched junction nucleotides: 11. The CDR3 is 16 amino acids. Per the germline V gene, CDR1 is SGDLS and CDR2 is YYNGEE. CDR3: CASSPKAGTGYYEQYF. The CDR3 DNA reads TGTGCCAGCAGCCCTAAGGCCGGGACAGGGTACTACGAGCAGTACTTC. Looking up the rest from reference TRBV9 and TRBJ2-7 gives the full variable domain: DSGVTQTPKHLITATGQRVTLRCSPRSGDLSVYWYQQSLDQGLQFLIQYYNGEERAKGNILERFSAQQFPDLHSELNLSSLELGDSALYFCASSPKAGTGYYEQYFGPGTRLTVT.

The chain employs TRBV11-2 and TRBJ2-7; D is possibly TRBD1 (6 bases). The CDR3 has 14 residues. CDR1 is SGHAT, CDR2 FQNNGV, per germline. The V end lost 5 bases, the J end lost 2 bases, and 13 bases lay between the germline ends. This chain's CDR3 is CASSLRTGPYEQYF. The CDR3 nucleotides are TGTGCCAGCAGCCTTCGCACAGGGCCCTACGAGCAGTACTTC.

This chain's CDR3 is CSVEDPLWLYGYTF. CDR3 bases: TGCAGCGTTGAAGATCCCCTGTGGCTCTATGGCTACACCTTC. The chain is built from TRBV29-1 and TRBJ1-2; D gene ambiguous. Germline CDR1 SQVTM, CDR2 ANQGSEA. CDR3 length: 14 residues. Trimming pared 0 bases from V and 4 bases from J, leaving 12 bases between.

This chain joins TRBV6-5 and TRBJ2-1; the match to TRBD2 covers 7 bases. The V segment lost 6 bases and the J segment 2 bases; nucleotides outside the gene matches: 7. The germline V gene has CDR1 MNHEY and CDR2 SVGAGI. CDR3 length equals 15 residues. The CDR3 DNA is TGTGCCAGCAGCCTCAGCGGGGCGGCCTACAATGAGCAGTTCTTC. Encoded protein: CASSLSGAAYNEQFF.

This sequence joins TRBV7-3 and TRBJ1-3; perhaps TRBD1 as D (5 bases). Germline V gene lookup returns CDR1 SGHTA and CDR2 FQGTGA. The CDR3 has 14 amino acids. Deletions cut 2 bases from V and 1 base from J, with 6 bases between. CDR3 sequence reads: CASSLSGSGNTIYF. CDR3 nucleotide sequence: TGTGCCAGCAGCTTATCAGGGTCTGGAAACACCATATATTTT.

This chain connects TRBV28 to TRBJ1-5; no clear D. Germline V gene sequence: CDR1 MDHEN, CDR2 SYDVKM. Trimming removed 5 bases at V and 0 bases at J, with 5 bases between. This CDR3 has 13 residues. The CDR3 loop reads CASSDYSNQPQHF. CDR3 nucleotides: TGTGCCAGCAGTGACTATAGCAATCAGCCCCAGCATTTT. Complete variable domain (other parts from reference TRBV28 and TRBJ1-5): DVKVTQSSRYLVKRTGEKVFLECVQDMDHENMFWYRQDPGLGLRLIYFSYDVKMKEKGDIPEGYSVSREKKERFSLILESASTNQTSMYLCASSDYSNQPQHFGDGTRLSIL.

The V call is TRBV11-2, the J call TRBJ2-7, with 9 bases fitting TRBD1. Germline V gives CDR1 SGHAT, CDR2 FQNNGV. The CDR3 consists of 15 residues. J gave up 1 base and V 5 bases, and 6 bases lay outside the gene matches. CDR3 amino acids: CASSAPGTGSYEQYF. Written as DNA, the CDR3 is TGTGCCAGCAGCGCTCCCGGGACAGGGTCCTACGAGCAGTACTTC.

The chain recombines TRBV27 with TRBJ2-3, with a weak D call TRBD1 (6 bases). V gave up 6 bases and J gave up 2 bases, with 12 bases separating them. The CDR3 contains 14 residues. CDR1 and CDR2 (germline): MNHEY, SMNVEV (reference sequence). CDR3 nucleotide sequence: TGTGCCAGCAGCGACAGGCCTAACACAGATACGCAGTATTTT. It specifies CASSDRPNTDTQYF.

The genes are TRBV5-1 and TRBJ2-3; 8 bases agree with TRBD2. The germline V gene has CDR1 SGHRS and CDR2 YFSETQ. This CDR3 region has 14 residues. J was trimmed by 4 bases and V by 9 bases; bases with no gene match: 10. In DNA, the CDR3 is TGCGCCACCTCGGGGGGGCGCAACCCAGATACGCAGTATTTT. This sequence encodes CATSGGRNPDTQYF. The whole variable domain, remainder taken from reference TRBV5-1 and TRBJ2-3, is KAGVTQTPRYLIKTRGQQVTLSCSPISGHRSVSWYQQTPGQGLQFLFEYFSETQRNKGNFPGRFSGRQFSNSRSEMNVSTLELGDSALYLCATSGGRNPDTQYFGPGTRLTVL.

The sample holds one count of this clone. This sequence joins TRBV2 and TRBJ2-3; D unclear. Trimming cost V 8 bases and J 3 bases, with 12 bases left between them. The length of the CDR3 is 13 residues. CDR1 and CDR2 (germline): SNHLY, FYNNEI. The CDR3 is CASRPHGTDTQYF. The CDR3 DNA is TGTGCCAGCCGACCCCACGGGACAGATACGCAGTATTTT.

J is TRBJ2-1 and V is TRBV21-1; the D call in the table, TRBD2, was not verified against the DNA. TRBV21-1 is recorded as a pseudogene. The length of the CDR3 is 15 residues. CDR3 sequence: CASTRLAGGVNEQFF. As DNA, the CDR3 is TGTGCCAGCACCCGACTAGCGGGAGGGGTCAATGAGCAGTTCTTC.

The chain uses TRBV11-2 and TRBJ1-1; no clear D gene. The CDR3 has 14 residues. From germline, CDR1 is SGHAT and CDR2 FQNNGV. V lost 3 bases, J lost 4 bases, and 12 bases lay in between. This CDR3 reads CASSFLASGTEAFF. The DNA of the CDR3 is TGTGCCAGCAGCTTCCTGGCCAGCGGCACTGAAGCTTTCTTT.

The chain combines TRBV7-8 with TRBJ2-7; 9 positions match TRBD2. Looked up from germline, CDR1 is SGHVS and CDR2 is FQNEAQ. The CDR3 covers 17 residues. With 0 bases clipped from V and 3 bases from J, the junction kept 9 bases outside the gene matches. CDR3 sequence: CASSLAREGLALYEQYF. The CDR3 DNA reads TGTGCCAGCAGCTTAGCCCGTGAGGGACTAGCTCTCTACGAGCAGTACTTC.

The chain employs TRBV7-9 and TRBJ1-4, with 7 bases that match TRBD1. The trim removed 2 bases at V and 0 bases at J, leaving 9 bases unmatched. CDR1 and CDR2 (germline): SEHNR, FQNEAQ (reference sequence). This CDR3 contains 18 residues. CDR3 DNA sequence: TGTGCCAGCAGCTTACGCCGGGACAGCCTTGCAACTAATGAAAAACTGTTTTTT. This translates into CASSLRRDSLATNEKLFF.

To note about this clone: The same CDR3 is also encoded by other DNA sequences in this sample. V is TRBV7-9 and J is TRBJ1-1; no clear D. With 3 bases removed from V and 0 bases from J, the gap between germline ends came to 5 bases. CDR3 length: 13 residues. Per germline, CDR1 SEHNR and CDR2 FQNEAQ (reference sequence). This CDR3 is CASSFGLNTEAFF. The CDR3 nucleotides read TGTGCCAGCAGCTTCGGTCTGAACACTGAAGCTTTCTTT. Variable domain in full (rest from reference TRBV7-9 and TRBJ1-1): DTGVSQNPRHKITKRGQNVTFRCDPISEHNRLYWYRQTLGQGPEFLTYFQNEAQLEKSRLLSDRFSAERPKGSFSTLEIQRTEQGDSAMYLCASSFGLNTEAFFGQGTRLTVV.

The rearrangement links TRBV5-6 to TRBJ1-6, with TRBD1 matching over 7 bases. Losses at the gene ends were 4 bases for V and 10 bases for J; bases not matched to a gene: 5. This CDR3 spans 13 amino acids. CDR1 SGHDT and CDR2 YYEEEE come from the germline V gene. In DNA, the CDR3 is TGTGCCAGCAGCCTTGACAGGGACTCACCCCTCCACTTT. It yields the protein CASSLDRDSPLHF. Drawing the rest from reference TRBV5-6 and TRBJ1-6, the complete variable domain is DAGVTQSPTHLIKTRGQQVTLRCSPKSGHDTVSWYQQALGQGPQFIFQYYEEEERQRGNFPDRFSGHQFPNYSSELNVNALLLGDSALYLCASSLDRDSPLHFGNGTRLTVT.

DNA of the CDR3: TGTGCCAGTAGTTTCCCGAGGGCTGGAAACACCATATATTTT. Translated: CASSFPRAGNTIYF. J is TRBJ1-3 and V is TRBV19; D not resolved. CDR3 size: 14 residues. CDR1 and CDR2 from the germline V gene are LNHDA and SQIVND (reference sequence). Trimming left V 5 bases short and J 2 bases short, with 10 bases between.

The count of this clone is one. DNA for the CDR3: TGTGCCAGCAGCTTAACGGGGACAGCTGGTTCACCCCTCCACTTT. Its translation: CASSLTGTAGSPLHF. The J gene is TRBJ1-6, the V gene TRBV7-3; TRBD1 matches at 7 bases. CDR1 is SGHTA, CDR2 FQGTGA, per germline. With 0 bases clipped from V and 9 bases from J, the junction kept 5 bases outside the gene matches. The CDR3 loop spans 15 amino acids.

The chain links TRBV7-3 to TRBJ2-2; D call uncertain. From germline, CDR1 is SGHTA and CDR2 FQGTGA. Trimming cost V 5 bases and J 0 bases, with 7 bases left between them. The CDR3 covers 14 residues. The CDR3: CASSPTANTGELFF. The DNA for the CDR3 is TGTGCCAGCAGCCCTACAGCGAACACCGGGGAGCTGTTTTTT.

This sequence joins TRBV19 and TRBJ2-7, with TRBD1 matching 8 bases. CDR1 is LNHDA and CDR2 is SQIVND in the germline V gene (reference sequence). The CDR3 is 15 amino acids. After removal of 3 bases from V and 0 bases from J, the junction contained 4 bases not matched to a gene. Here the CDR3 DNA reads TGTGCCAGTAGTATCTTGACAGGGGTCTCCTACGAGCAGTACTTC. Its translation is CASSILTGVSYEQYF.

V is TRBV3-1 (or the pseudogene TRBV3-2) and J is TRBJ2-7, with 7 nucleotides matching TRBD2. This CDR3 has 13 residues. Trimming removed 3 bases from V and 6 bases from J; junction bases left unmatched: 5. Per the germline V gene, CDR1 is LGHDT and CDR2 is YNNKEL (reference sequence). The DNA of the CDR3 is TGTGCCAGCAGCCACCCGGGAGGATCCGAGCAGTACTTC. Its translation: CASSHPGGSEQYF.

V and J are TRBV4-2 and TRBJ2-5; possibly TRBD1 for D (5 bases). This CDR3 is built from 13 residues. CDR1 and CDR2 from the germline V gene are LGHNA and YNFKEQ. V was clipped by 1 base and J by 5 bases, with 8 bases between them. CDR3 region: CASSQAPGETQYF. CDR3 DNA sequence: TGTGCCAGCAGCCAAGCGCCAGGGGAGACCCAGTACTTC.

The chain uses TRBV28 and TRBJ1-2, with 8 positions matching TRBD1. V shed 4 bases, J shed 4 bases, and the junction held 5 bases outside the gene matches. The CDR3 spans 14 residues. CDR1 and CDR2 from the germline V gene are MDHEN and SYDVKM. The CDR3 is CASSSDRGLYGYTF. The CDR3 DNA is TGTGCCAGCAGTTCTGACAGGGGTCTCTATGGCTACACCTTC.

This chain links TRBV28 with TRBJ2-7; a possible D gene is TRBD2 (5 bases). This CDR3 comprises 14 residues. Germline lookup yields CDR1 MDHEN and CDR2 SYDVKM. Trimming stripped 8 bases from V and 0 bases from J, with 14 bases between. CDR3 bases: TGTGCCAGCTCTGAGGGCAGTCCCTCCTACGAGCAGTACTTC. Translating it yields CASSEGSPSYEQYF.

This sequence joins TRBV19 and TRBJ1-5; D might be TRBD1 (6 bases). The CDR3 runs to 15 residues. Germline V CDR1 and CDR2: LNHDA, SQIVND (reference sequence). Trimming stripped 7 bases from V and 2 bases from J, with 15 bases between. The CDR3: CASIPGQRGNQPQHF. DNA for the CDR3: TGTGCCAGTATCCCGGGACAAAGAGGCAATCAGCCCCAGCATTTT.

This chain joins TRBV24-1 and TRBJ2-1; TRBD2 matches at 13 bases. Germline CDR1 KGHDR, CDR2 SFDVKD. After removal of 5 bases from V and 10 bases from J, the junction contained 13 bases not matched to a gene. This CDR3 comprises 17 residues. The CDR3 DNA sequence: TGTGCCACCAGTGGATTAGGGGGACTAGCGGGATGGGACGAGCAGTTCTTC. Translated, it gives CATSGLGGLAGWDEQFF.